The 27 T cell receptor beta chains presented below share a single source sample, sequenced in a study of T cells in Graves' hyperthyroidism and ophthalmopathy (dated by TCRdb to 2018 to 2020). The library was obtained by multiplex PCR. The run used an Illumina HiSeq 2000. The TCR beta CDR3 regions were amplified from the RNA transcripts. The first round of RT-PCR for the TCR CDR3 was performed with the HTBI primer set and the Qiagen OneStep RT-PCR kit. TCRdb redid the processing of the public reads, applying fastp at Q25 and MiXCR, and retained in-frame beta chains. Each entry merges the rows of one CDR3 protein and shows their most common DNA and genes. For this sample the table gives about 340,000 distinct CDR3 sequences, of which around 23% were detected only once. The ten largest clonotypes hold less than 65% of the sample. Sample: blood. The receptors here all came from a woman aged 45-65 years with Graves' hyperthyroidism.

This clonotype was seen many times. J is TRBJ2-1 and V is TRBV28, with 11 positions matching TRBD2. V lost 5 bases to trimming and J lost 7 bases; unmatched junction nucleotides: 10. This CDR3 comprises 16 residues. CDR1 and CDR2 from the germline V gene are MDHEN and SYDVKM. In nucleotides, the CDR3 is TGTGCCAGCAGTCTACTAGCGGGGGCCGGCTGGAATGAGCAGTTCTTC. It specifies CASSLLAGAGWNEQFF. The complete variable domain, with remaining parts taken from reference TRBV28 and TRBJ2-1, reads DVKVTQSSRYLVKRTGEKVFLECVQDMDHENMFWYRQDPGLGLRLIYFSYDVKMKEKGDIPEGYSVSREKKERFSLILESASTNQTSMYLCASSLLAGAGWNEQFFGPGTRLTVL.

The CDR3: CSASTVTSYNEQFF. The DNA of the CDR3 is TGCAGTGCTAGTACTGTGACCTCCTACAATGAGCAGTTCTTC. The V and J genes are TRBV20-1 and TRBJ2-1, with D hard to call. CDR3 length: 14 amino acids. With 3 bases removed from V and 0 bases from J, the gap between germline ends came to 9 bases. Germline V gives CDR1 DFQATT, CDR2 SNEGSKA (reference sequence).

The V gene is TRBV20-1, the J gene TRBJ2-3, with D perhaps matching TRBD2 (7 bases). Trimming stripped 5 bases from V and 2 bases from J, with 17 bases between. The CDR3 is 15 amino acids. In germline, CDR1 is DFQATT, CDR2 SNEGSKA (reference sequence). CDR3 DNA sequence: TGCAGTGCTCATGGGGGGGGGGCCAACACAGATACGCAGTATTTT. This encodes CSAHGGGANTDTQYF.

This clonotype was counted at least ten times. The chain links TRBV20-1 to TRBJ2-7; 12 positions agree with TRBD2. V was pared by 1 base and J by 3 bases, with 10 bases of the junction left unmatched. From germline, CDR1 is DFQATT and CDR2 SNEGSKA (reference sequence). The CDR3 runs 17 residues. The CDR3 here is CSARGLAGGPGIYEQYF. CDR3 sequence (DNA): TGCAGTGCTAGAGGGCTAGCGGGAGGGCCTGGGATCTACGAGCAGTACTTC.

The chain couples TRBV5-4 to TRBJ2-3, with 8 nucleotides matching TRBD2. After removal of 3 bases from V and 7 bases from J, the junction contained 4 bases not matched to a gene. Germline CDR1 and CDR2: SGHNT and YYREEE (reference sequence). The CDR3 extends over 13 amino acids. This chain's CDR3 is CASSSTSGYTQYF. As DNA, the CDR3 is TGTGCCAGCAGCTCCACTAGCGGATATACGCAGTATTTT.

This clonotype came up many times. The chain uses TRBV7-9 and TRBJ2-5, with 10 bases identical to TRBD1. Germline CDR1 and CDR2: SEHNR and FQNEAQ (reference sequence). This CDR3 contains 16 residues. V lost 2 bases and J lost 1; bases outside the gene matches: 4. The CDR3 nucleotides are TGTGCCAGCAGCTTATGGACAGGGGGGACCCAAGAGACCCAGTACTTC. Translated: CASSLWTGGTQETQYF.

Details on this clonotype: One base away lies a much larger clone, so this may be a sequencing read error. This chain links TRBV28 with TRBJ2-1, with D hard to call. Germline-derived CDR1 and CDR2 are MDHEN and SYDVKM. The CDR3 runs to 13 residues. The V end lost 4 bases, the J end lost 9 bases, and 13 bases lay between the germline ends. The CDR3 region is CASSSLGKGEQFF. The CDR3, as DNA: TGTGCCAGCAGTTCACTGGGGAAGGGTGAGCAGTTCTTC.

There are many counts of this clonotype. Mismatch with germline at one junction end may stem from a read error. This chain links TRBV2 with TRBJ2-5; D might be TRBD2 (6 bases). This CDR3 comprises 12 residues. CDR1 and CDR2 from the germline V gene are SNHLY and FYNNEI. The CDR3 protein is CASTEGRETQYF. The CDR3 nucleotides are TGTGCCAGCACTGAAGGGAGGGAGACCCAGTACTTC.

This clonotype has ten or more counts. CDR3 bases: TGTGCCATCAGGGGGACCGGGGAGCTGTTTTTT. This codes for CAIRGTGELFF. The chain recombines TRBV10-3 with TRBJ2-2; D gene ambiguous. The germline CDR1 and CDR2 sequences are ENHRY and SYGVKD. This CDR3 is built from 11 residues. V lost 6 bases and J 5 bases, leaving 4 bases between the germline ends.

The rearrangement joins TRBV28 to TRBJ2-1; 10 nucleotides agree with TRBD2. Germline CDR1 is MDHEN and CDR2 is SYDVKM. Losses at the gene ends were 2 bases for V and 7 bases for J; bases not matched to a gene: 8. The length of the CDR3 is 16 residues. The CDR3: CASSLPSGRAANEQFF. CDR3 nucleotide sequence: TGTGCCAGCAGTTTACCGAGCGGGAGGGCGGCGAATGAGCAGTTCTTC.

This clonotype was found a few times. This chain joins TRBV12-3 or TRBV12-4 and TRBJ1-3, with D unclear. Trimming shortened V by 3 bases and J by 3 bases, and 6 bases separated the two germline ends. The CDR3 loop spans 13 amino acids. CDR3 sequence (DNA): TGTGCCAGCAGTTTCGTAGTTGGAAACACCATATATTTT. Translated: CASSFVVGNTIYF.

This clonotype was seen at least ten times. The chain links TRBV6-1 to TRBJ2-1; D tentatively reads TRBD1 or TRBD2 (6 bases each). Between the trimmed V and J ends, which lost 5 bases and 5 bases, there was a span of 16 bases. The CDR3 is made up of 15 amino acids. Germline CDR1 reads MNHNS; CDR2 reads SASEGT. The CDR3 DNA reads as TGTGCCAGCAGTTACGGGGGCTTGGGAAACAATGAGCAGTTCTTC. Protein product: CASSYGGLGNNEQFF.

This clonotype has a count of ten or more. CDR3 sequence reads: CASSGLGLDYNEQFF. The CDR3 bases are TGTGCCAGCAGTGGACTGGGACTAGACTACAATGAGCAGTTCTTC. V is TRBV25-1 and J is TRBJ2-1, with 8 bases aligning to TRBD2. V dropped 4 bases and J dropped 3; count of bases not matched to a gene: 5. The CDR3 is 15 amino acids. Germline V CDR1 and CDR2: MGHDK, SYGVNS.

The V and J genes are TRBV18 and TRBJ1-1; D unresolved. Germline V lookup: CDR1 KGHSH, CDR2 LQKENI. V was trimmed by 3 bases and J by 0 bases, leaving 14 bases between them. CDR3 size: 16 residues. This CDR3 is CASSPRFSVLNTEAFF. The DNA for the CDR3 is TGTGCCAGCTCACCTCGCTTCTCAGTCTTGAACACTGAAGCTTTCTTT.

This clonotype was detected many times. J is TRBJ2-1 and V is TRBV11-2; D is undetermined. CDR1 and CDR2 (germline): SGHAT, FQNNGV. This CDR3 spans 13 amino acids. With 5 bases removed from V and 7 bases from J, the gap between germline ends came to 12 bases. The CDR3: CASSPSLQNEQFF. The CDR3 nucleotides read TGTGCCAGCAGCCCCTCCCTTCAGAATGAGCAGTTCTTC.

There are a few counts of this clonotype. The V gene is TRBV5-1, the J gene TRBJ1-3; D unclear. V was cut by 4 bases and J by 1 base, with 9 bases left in between. Germline V gives CDR1 SGHRS, CDR2 YFSETQ. CDR3 length: 14 amino acids. The CDR3 nucleotides read TGCGCCAGCAGCCCTTCCGCATCTGGAAACACCATATATTTT. Its protein is CASSPSASGNTIYF. The full variable domain, completed using reference TRBV5-1 and TRBJ1-3, is KAGVTQTPRYLIKTRGQQVTLSCSPISGHRSVSWYQQTPGQGLQFLFEYFSETQRNKGNFPGRFSGRQFSNSRSEMNVSTLELGDSALYLCASSPSASGNTIYFGEGSWLTVV.

CDR3 protein: CASSLRGQGNTEAFF. CDR3 coding DNA: TGTGCCAGCAGCTTAAGGGGACAGGGGAACACTGAAGCTTTCTTT. The V and J genes are TRBV7-3 and TRBJ1-1; 9 bases align to TRBD1. The CDR3 covers 15 residues. Germline CDR1 SGHTA, CDR2 FQGTGA. V lost 1 base, J lost 1 base, and 1 base stayed unmatched.

This clonotype has a count of ten or more. This chain joins TRBV7-9 and TRBJ2-5, with unresolved D. The CDR3 runs to 15 residues. The germline gives CDR1 SEHNR, CDR2 FQNEAQ (reference sequence). The germline V and J ends were trimmed by 4 bases and 4 bases, with 16 bases remaining between them. The CDR3 here is CASSSRRFTSETQYF. Written as DNA, the CDR3 is TGTGCCAGCAGCTCCCGTCGGTTCACTTCAGAGACCCAGTACTTC. Combining the CDR3 with reference TRBV7-9 and TRBJ2-5 gives the whole variable domain DTGVSQNPRHKITKRGQNVTFRCDPISEHNRLYWYRQTLGQGPEFLTYFQNEAQLEKSRLLSDRFSAERPKGSFSTLEIQRTEQGDSAMYLCASSSRRFTSETQYFGPGTRLLVL.

The table lists this clonotype with many counts. The rearrangement uses TRBV30 and TRBJ2-4; TRBD2 might be the D (6 bases). CDR1 and CDR2 (germline): GTSNPN, SVGIG (reference sequence). The CDR3 covers 15 residues. V gave up 4 bases and J gave up 2 bases, with 15 bases separating them. The CDR3 coding sequence is TGTGCCTGGATAGCGGTGGACCGAACCAAAAACATTCAGTACTTC. It specifies CAWIAVDRTKNIQYF. Full variable domain (missing parts from reference TRBV30 and TRBJ2-4): SQTIHQWPATLVQPVGSPLSLECTVEGTSNPNLYWYRQAAGRGLQLLFYSVGIGQISSEVPQNLSASRPQDRQFILSSKKLLLSDSGFYLCAWIAVDRTKNIQYFGAGTRLSVL.

This clonotype occurred many times. The chain is built from TRBV27 and TRBJ2-1, with D tentatively TRBD1 or TRBD2 (5 bases each). CDR3 length: 17 amino acids. V lost 2 bases, J lost 6 bases, and 20 bases lay in between. The V gene's germline CDR1 is MNHEY and CDR2 SMNVEV (reference sequence). The CDR3 nucleotides read TGTGCCAGCAGTTTAAACCGGGACGCCGTCGGGTCCAATGAGCAGTTCTTC. It is translated as CASSLNRDAVGSNEQFF.

This clonotype was picked up many times. The chain employs TRBV3-1 and TRBJ2-1; 12 bases are shared with TRBD2. With 0 bases clipped from V and 7 bases from J, the junction kept 7 bases outside the gene matches. Germline loops: CDR1 LGHDT, CDR2 YNNKEL (reference sequence). The CDR3 is made up of 17 amino acids. The DNA of the CDR3 is TGTGCCAGCAGCCAAGAACTAGCGGGAGGACCCCGGAATGAGCAGTTCTTC. Amino acid sequence: CASSQELAGGPRNEQFF.

The chain joins TRBV20-1 to TRBJ2-5; 11 nucleotides agree with TRBD2. V was pared by 3 bases and J by 5 bases, with 5 bases of the junction left unmatched. Germline V gene data show CDR1 as DFQATT and CDR2 as SNEGSKA (reference sequence). This CDR3 region has 14 residues. The CDR3 reads CSARGGLAEETQYF. Written as DNA, the CDR3 is TGCAGTGCTAGGGGGGGACTAGCGGAGGAGACCCAGTACTTC.

Comments on this clonotype: One junction end does not reproduce the germline sequence, and a read error may be involved. The J gene is TRBJ1-4, the V gene TRBV20-1; D ambiguous. The CDR3 extends over 17 amino acids. CDR1 and CDR2 from the germline V gene are DFQATT and SNEGSKA (reference sequence). The CDR3 bases are TGCAGTGCTAGAGATGTTTTACGATCCCGATCTAATAAAAAACTGTTTTTT. Encoded protein: CSARDVLRSRSNKKLFF.

In its sample, this clonotype was seen many times. This chain uses TRBV5-1 with TRBJ2-3; 7 bases line up with TRBD1. CDR1 is SGHRS and CDR2 is YFSETQ in the germline V gene. The CDR3 has 14 residues. With 3 bases clipped from V and 2 bases from J, the junction kept 3 bases outside the gene matches. The CDR3 protein is CASSSGQNTDTQYF. The CDR3, as DNA: TGCGCCAGCAGCTCGGGACAGAACACAGATACGCAGTATTTT.

The chain uses TRBV11-2 and TRBJ2-7; D may correspond to TRBD1 or TRBD2 (5 bases each). There are 14 residues in the CDR3. V shed 5 bases and J shed 0 bases, with 11 bases lying between them. Germline loops: CDR1 SGHAT, CDR2 FQNNGV. The CDR3 bases are TGTGCCAGCAGCGTATCCGGGGCCTCCTACGAGCAGTACTTC. It yields the protein CASSVSGASYEQYF.

The genes are TRBV30 and TRBJ2-2, with D unclear. This CDR3 is built from 12 residues. V was trimmed by 0 bases and J by 7 bases, leaving 6 bases between them. Per germline, CDR1 GTSNPN and CDR2 SVGIG (reference sequence). The CDR3 here is CAWSVRIGELFF. DNA for the CDR3: TGTGCCTGGAGTGTACGTATCGGGGAGCTGTTTTTT.

This clonotype has a count of ten or more. The chain joins TRBV28 to TRBJ1-5, with D possibly matching TRBD1 (6 bases). The CDR3 is 18 amino acids. Trimming removed 6 bases from V and 0 bases from J, with 21 bases in between. CDR1 and CDR2 from the germline V gene are MDHEN and SYDVKM. The CDR3 DNA follows: TGTGCCAGCAGGACCTTCGGAAGGGGGGGGTATAGCAATCAGCCCCAGCATTTT. Translation gives CASRTFGRGGYSNQPQHF.